The source of this TCR beta chain is a study of T cell responses to AZD1222 COVID-19 vaccine. On this clone: Its target is unknown.

Study-level results: Breadth and depth of Spike-specific TCRs rose after two AZD1222 doses. Clonal diversity was possibly underestimated, and white British individuals and females predominated among donors. No repertoire was sampled before or during the peak T cell response, only after it.

Sequencing was performed with immunoSEQ multiplex PCR; in TCRdb, only in-frame clones are kept and a portion is missing. The profile shows some 150,000 clones, roughly nine tenths of them singletons. The source of this sequence is an adult in good health. The sample here was peripheral blood, taken on day 0 of AZD1222 vaccination.

The CDR3 nucleotides read TGTGCCAGCAGTGACGCGGGCCGGGGGCAGGGCTACACCTTC. Translated, it gives CASSDAGRGQGYTF. The chain recombines TRBV2 with TRBJ1-2; weak D call: TRBD1 (6 bases). The germline V gene has CDR1 SNHLY and CDR2 FYNNEI. Deletions cut 3 bases from V and 8 bases from J, with 16 bases between. This CDR3 comprises 14 residues.